The next 27 T cell receptor beta chains were all read from a single sample in a study of cytomegalovirus exposure and HLA in healthy donors. Here immunoSEQ multiplex PCR was the method, and the copy in TCRdb shows in-frame clones only, minus some. The table shows roughly 130,000 clones, with about 83% occurring only once. The specimen was PBMCs. These receptors were collected from a woman between 25 and 40 years old in good health and CMV-seronegative.

This chain links TRBV10-3 with TRBJ1-2; 9 bases align to TRBD1. The CDR3 covers 14 residues. Germline V lookup: CDR1 ENHRY, CDR2 SYGVKD. With 3 bases clipped from V and 8 bases from J, the junction kept 7 bases outside the gene matches. The DNA of the CDR3 is TGTGCCATCAGTGAAACAGGGGGCCAAGTAGGCTACACCTTC. Its protein is CAISETGGQVGYTF.

The chain links TRBV27 to TRBJ1-2, with 7 nucleotides matching TRBD1. Losses at the gene ends were 6 bases for V and 6 bases for J; bases not matched to a gene: 13. Germline CDR1 reads MNHEY; CDR2 reads SMNVEV (reference sequence). CDR3 length: 15 residues. The CDR3 DNA is TGTGCCAGCAGGAGGCGCCCCGGGACAGAAGATGGCTACACCTTC. Residues: CASRRRPGTEDGYTF.

Comment on this clone: This CDR3 is also generated by other DNA sequences in the sample. The chain has TRBV5-1 and TRBJ2-7; the D is unclear. CDR1 and CDR2 (germline): SGHRS, YFSETQ. The CDR3 covers 16 residues. The V end lost 4 bases, the J end lost 2 bases, and 19 bases lay between the germline ends. The CDR3 is CASSPRPRRWAYEQYF. The CDR3 DNA reads as TGCGCCAGCAGCCCCAGGCCTCGGCGCTGGGCCTACGAGCAGTACTTC.

The chain uses TRBV5-6 and TRBJ1-1; no firm D call. The CDR3 loop spans 13 amino acids. Trimming shortened V by 0 bases and J by 7 bases, and 10 bases separated the two germline ends. Germline lookup yields CDR1 SGHDT and CDR2 YYEEEE. The CDR3 DNA reads TGTGCCAGCAGCTTGGTACAAGATCGTGAAGCTTTCTTT. Protein product: CASSLVQDREAFF.

This clone appeared a few times. The chain links TRBV5-1 to TRBJ1-4; D is possibly TRBD1 (6 bases). Per the germline V gene, CDR1 is SGHRS and CDR2 is YFSETQ. This CDR3 is 16 amino acids long. The V end lost 2 bases, the J end lost 0 bases, and 11 bases lay between the germline ends. The CDR3, as DNA: TGCGCCAGCAGCTTTTGGGGGCAAGCAACTAATGAAAAACTGTTTTTT. Translated: CASSFWGQATNEKLFF.

The CDR3 region has the DNA TGTGCCAGCCGGGACAGGGGCACCTACGAGCAGTACTTC. Protein: CASRDRGTYEQYF. This chain links TRBV6-5 with TRBJ2-7; 10 nucleotides line up with TRBD1. With 8 bases clipped from V and 2 bases from J, the junction kept 3 bases outside the gene matches. From germline, CDR1 is MNHEY and CDR2 SVGAGI. This CDR3 contains 13 residues.

This chain links TRBV6-5 with TRBJ2-3, with D hard to call. The CDR3 has 15 amino acids. From germline, CDR1 is MNHEY and CDR2 SVGAGI. The V end lost 5 bases, the J end lost 2 bases, and 14 bases lay between the germline ends. In DNA, the CDR3 is TGTGCCAGCAGTAAAGGTCGGAGAGACACAGATACGCAGTATTTT. This sequence encodes CASSKGRRDTDTQYF.

This chain uses TRBV28 with TRBJ1-3; D is undetermined. This CDR3 is built from 13 residues. Trimming cost V 8 bases and J 0 bases, with 8 bases left between them. CDR1 is MDHEN, CDR2 SYDVKM, per germline. The CDR3 here is CASQTSSGNTIYF. The CDR3 DNA reads TGTGCCAGCCAAACGAGCTCTGGAAACACCATATATTTT.

This chain connects TRBV2 to TRBJ1-2, with D possibly TRBD1 on 6 matching bases. CDR1 and CDR2 from the germline V gene are SNHLY and FYNNEI. Trimming took off 9 bases at V and 4 bases at J, with 18 bases between the two ends. The CDR3 spans 14 residues. CDR3 bases: TGTGCCAGTCGACCGGGGGGCGTACTCTATGGCTACACCTTC. Translation gives CASRPGGVLYGYTF.

The V gene is TRBV7-9, the J gene TRBJ2-7, with TRBD2 as a possible D gene (5 bases). Germline values: CDR1 SEHNR, CDR2 FQNEAQ (reference sequence). V was clipped by 4 bases and J by 7 bases, with 17 bases between them. The length of the CDR3 is 14 residues. The CDR3 sequence is CASSSRWTPGEQYF. The CDR3 DNA reads TGTGCCAGCAGCTCACGGTGGACTCCGGGGGAGCAGTACTTC.

Points on this clone: Relative to the germline gene, one junction end is altered; a read error may explain this. The rearrangement links TRBV28 to TRBJ2-1; perhaps TRBD1 as D (6 bases). This CDR3 spans 10 amino acids. The germline CDR1 and CDR2 sequences are MDHEN and SYDVKM. The CDR3 region has the DNA TGTGCCAGCAGCCACAGGGAGCGGTTCTTC. Its protein is CASSHRERFF.

The chain recombines TRBV6-6 with TRBJ2-3; D may be TRBD2 (5 bases). Trimming left V 2 bases short and J 2 bases short, with 11 bases between. Germline CDR1 reads MNHNY; CDR2 reads SVGAGI (reference sequence). The CDR3 spans 15 residues. DNA of the CDR3: TGTGCCAGCAGTTACGGGGAGATCTCCACAGATACGCAGTATTTT. Its translation: CASSYGEISTDTQYF.

This chain uses TRBV6-5 with TRBJ2-5; 8 bases align to TRBD2. Trimming at V came to 8 bases and at J to 1 base, leaving 9 bases not matched to a gene. CDR1 and CDR2 from the germline V gene are MNHEY and SVGAGI. This CDR3 comprises 15 residues. This CDR3 reads CASRAGRGVQETQYF. CDR3 nucleotide sequence: TGTGCCAGCCGAGCGGGGCGGGGGGTCCAAGAGACCCAGTACTTC.

This chain uses TRBV2 with TRBJ2-1, with 8 bases aligning to TRBD1. Germline V gene lookup returns CDR1 SNHLY and CDR2 FYNNEI. After removal of 5 bases from V and 15 bases from J, the junction contained 6 bases not matched to a gene. The CDR3 runs to 11 residues. The CDR3 sequence: CASSNSGGRFF. DNA of the CDR3: TGTGCCAGCAGTAACTCAGGGGGCCGGTTCTTC.

The gene calls are TRBV7-2 and TRBJ1-5; D remains ambiguous. CDR1 SGHTA and CDR2 FQGNSA come from the germline V gene. V dropped 1 base and J dropped 2 bases, with 9 bases sitting between them. This CDR3 has 15 residues. In DNA form, the CDR3 reads TGTGCCAGCAGCTTAGGATCAGGCGGCAATCAGCCCCAGCATTTT. It yields the protein CASSLGSGGNQPQHF.

J is TRBJ2-1 and V is TRBV2; weak D call: TRBD2 (6 bases). V was cut by 6 bases and J by 0 bases, with 12 bases left in between. CDR3 size: 15 residues. Germline V CDR1 and CDR2: SNHLY, FYNNEI. As DNA, the CDR3 is TGTGCCAGCAGCCGCGGGGCCCGCTCCTACAATGAGCAGTTCTTC. Protein: CASSRGARSYNEQFF.

CDR3 coding DNA: TGTGCCAGCAGCCCACAGGGTACTACCCTCTCCTACGAGCAGTACTTC. Its translation is CASSPQGTTLSYEQYF. The chain couples TRBV7-9 to TRBJ2-7; D perhaps matches TRBD1 (6 bases). Trimming removed 5 bases from V and 0 bases from J, with 17 bases in between. Germline V gives CDR1 SEHNR, CDR2 FQNEAQ (reference sequence). The CDR3 contains 16 residues.

The chain is built from TRBV7-8 and TRBJ1-2; 8 bases map to TRBD1. J lost 8 bases, V lost 3 bases, and 5 bases had no gene match. Germline values: CDR1 SGHVS, CDR2 FQNEAQ. The CDR3 spans 13 residues. CDR3 nucleotides: TGTGCCAGCAGCTTCGGACAGGGTCACGGCTACACCTTC. Its translation is CASSFGQGHGYTF.

DNA of the CDR3: TGTGCCAGTAGTCCAAGGACAGGGGCGACCAACTATGGCTACACCTTC. Translating gives CASSPRTGATNYGYTF. The rearrangement uses TRBV19 and TRBJ1-2, with 9 bases identical to TRBD1. The CDR3 totals 16 residues. Germline assignment: CDR1 LNHDA and CDR2 SQIVND (reference sequence). The trim removed 5 bases at V and 2 bases at J, leaving 9 bases unmatched.

The V and J genes are TRBV2 and TRBJ2-2, with TRBD1 matching over 8 bases. V shed 6 bases and J 1 base; nucleotides not matched to a gene: 10. The V gene's germline CDR1 is SNHLY and CDR2 FYNNEI. The CDR3 totals 17 residues. The chain's CDR3 is CASSSLGQGLNTGELFF. CDR3 DNA sequence: TGTGCCAGCAGCTCACTTGGACAGGGTTTGAACACCGGGGAGCTGTTTTTT.

CDR3 nucleotide sequence: TGTGCCAGCAGCCAGGAATCTCGGGTAGTAGGGGGCCACGAGCAGTACTTC. It yields the protein CASSQESRVVGGHEQYF. The chain couples TRBV27 to TRBJ2-7; 7 positions match TRBD1. CDR1 and CDR2 from the germline V gene are MNHEY and SMNVEV (reference sequence). The CDR3 is made up of 17 amino acids. Trimming cost V 6 bases and J 5 bases; bases outside gene matches: 19.

The gene calls are TRBV6-1 and TRBJ2-7, with 7 positions matching TRBD2. The CDR3 contains 17 residues. Germline values: CDR1 MNHNS, CDR2 SASEGT. Trimming cost V 0 bases and J 6 bases; bases outside gene matches: 14. The CDR3 here is CASSEALHHGRLAEQYF. The CDR3 DNA is TGTGCCAGCAGTGAAGCGCTTCACCACGGGAGGCTAGCCGAGCAGTACTTC.

This chain links TRBV10-2 with TRBJ1-1, with 10 positions matching TRBD1. This CDR3 is 14 amino acids long. V trimming: 10 bases; J trimming: 4 bases; junction bases outside the gene matches: 9. Germline loops: CDR1 WSHSY, CDR2 SAAADI. The chain's CDR3 is CATGTGALGTEAFF. The CDR3 DNA reads TGCGCCACCGGGACAGGGGCCCTAGGCACTGAAGCTTTCTTT.

The chain couples TRBV15 to TRBJ2-7; unclear D gene. Deletions cut 5 bases from V and 4 bases from J, with 15 bases between. The CDR3 is 14 amino acids. Germline CDR1 reads LNHNV; CDR2 reads YYDKDF (reference sequence). CDR3 in amino acids: CATSPGPPSYEQYF. The CDR3 region has the DNA TGTGCCACCAGCCCGGGTCCGCCGTCTTACGAGCAGTACTTC.

V is TRBV19 and J is TRBJ2-1, with D possibly matching TRBD1 (6 bases). CDR3 length equals 12 residues. V gave up 7 bases and J gave up 8 bases, with 12 bases separating them. CDR1 and CDR2 (germline): LNHDA, SQIVND (reference sequence). CDR3: CASTAHRDEQFF. The CDR3 DNA follows: TGTGCCAGTACCGCGCACAGGGATGAGCAGTTCTTC.

V is TRBV28 and J is TRBJ2-1; D gene uncertain. Germline values: CDR1 MDHEN, CDR2 SYDVKM. The CDR3 runs 12 residues. V lost 4 bases to trimming and J lost 3 bases, with 4 bases between them. CDR3 sequence reads: CASSSRYNEQFF. Written as DNA, the CDR3 is TGTGCCAGCAGTTCCCGCTACAATGAGCAGTTCTTC.

The chain couples TRBV28 to TRBJ2-1; TRBD2 matches 10 bases. In germline, CDR1 is MDHEN, CDR2 SYDVKM. The CDR3 length is 14 residues. V gave up 5 bases and J gave up 7 bases; unmatched junction bases: 5. Here the CDR3 reads CASSRGLAANEQFF. CDR3 nucleotide sequence: TGTGCCAGCAGTAGAGGACTAGCGGCTAATGAGCAGTTCTTC.